This T cell receptor (beta chain) was sequenced for a study of Ad26.COV2.S vaccination and SARS-CoV-2 variants. Background on the study: The authors gave Ad26.COV2.S intramuscularly, either once or twice 56 days apart. Study-level points and caveats: Vaccine recipients showed a spike-specific TCR breadth that was higher than in placebo recipients. Breadth and depth estimates from TCRs may understate total T cell responses. Across vaccine and placebo recipients, the breadth of non-spike TCRs was similar.

Clones were read by immunoSEQ multiplex PCR, and TCRdb kept only the in-frame ones, dropping some. The table includes over 200,000 clones, around nine tenths detected once. Comment on this clone: Its antigen remains unknown.

Treatment in this sample: around 19 received Ad26.COV2.S at low or high dose, single or two shots; roughly five received placebo; per-sample allocation not given. Vaccine and placebo recipients were sampled on day 63 after the first injection. This CDR3 has 15 amino acids. V gave up 0 bases and J gave up 0 bases; unmatched junction bases: 3. Germline CDR1 is GTSNPN and CDR2 is SVGIG (reference sequence). This sequence was found in a person aged 18-60 years who received the Ad26.COV2.S COVID-19 vaccine or a placebo. The sequenced sample was peripheral blood, obtained in a trial of Ad26.COV2.S vaccine versus placebo. This sequence joins TRBV30 and TRBJ2-7; TRBD1 matches at 9 bases. In nucleotides, the CDR3 is TGTGCCTGGAGTGTTCTGGGACAGGGCTCCTACGAGCAGTACTTC. It translates to CAWSVLGQGSYEQYF.